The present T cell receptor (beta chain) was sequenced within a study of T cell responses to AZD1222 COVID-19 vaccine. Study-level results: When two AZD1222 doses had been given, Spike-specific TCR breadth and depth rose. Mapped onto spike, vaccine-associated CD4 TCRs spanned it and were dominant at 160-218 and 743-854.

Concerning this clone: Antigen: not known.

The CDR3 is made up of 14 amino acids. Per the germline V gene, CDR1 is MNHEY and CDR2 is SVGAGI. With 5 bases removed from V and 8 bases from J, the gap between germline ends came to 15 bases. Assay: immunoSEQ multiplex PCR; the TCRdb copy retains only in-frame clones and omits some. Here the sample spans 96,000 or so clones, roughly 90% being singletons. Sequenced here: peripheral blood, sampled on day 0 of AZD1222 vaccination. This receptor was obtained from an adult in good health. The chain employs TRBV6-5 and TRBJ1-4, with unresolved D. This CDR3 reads CASSPVGRREKLFF. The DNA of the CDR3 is TGTGCCAGCAGTCCCGTCGGGAGGAGAGAAAAACTGTTTTTT.